The 30 T cell receptor beta chains given below trace back to one sample, sequenced in a study of OX40 agonist ivuxolimab in advanced cancers. TCRdb keeps only in-frame clones here, not all; method: immunoSEQ multiplex PCR. The repertoire consists of roughly 20,000 clones, with approximately 83% occurring once and the leading ten covering about 28%. The material was CD4+ or CD8+ T cells sorted from blood, obtained in a trial of the OX40 agonist ivuxolimab. The origin of the receptors is an adult with an advanced solid tumor such as melanoma, head and neck, liver or kidney cancer.

DNA of the CDR3: TGTGCCAGCAGTTTAGGGGGAGGTCCCTACGAGCAGTACTTC. Translating gives CASSLGGGPYEQYF. J is TRBJ2-7 and V is TRBV28; D is possibly TRBD2 (6 bases). CDR1 is MDHEN, CDR2 SYDVKM, per germline. The V and J ends lost 2 bases and 2 bases respectively, with 10 bases between them. The CDR3 has 14 amino acids. The variable domain in full, completed from reference TRBV28 and TRBJ2-7, reads DVKVTQSSRYLVKRTGEKVFLECVQDMDHENMFWYRQDPGLGLRLIYFSYDVKMKEKGDIPEGYSVSREKKERFSLILESASTNQTSMYLCASSLGGGPYEQYFGPGTRLTVT.

The genes are TRBV7-8 and TRBJ1-1; D unresolved. V gave up 2 bases and J gave up 1 base, with 8 bases separating them. This CDR3 spans 14 amino acids. Germline CDR1 SGHVS, CDR2 FQNEAQ. The CDR3 DNA follows: TGTGCCAGCAGCTTAAACAGCCCGAACACTGAAGCTTTCTTT. Encoded protein: CASSLNSPNTEAFF.

The gene calls are TRBV6-5 and TRBJ1-5; 8 nucleotides match TRBD1. J lost 3 bases, V lost 6 bases, and 4 bases had no gene match. CDR3 length equals 14 residues. CDR1 is MNHEY, CDR2 SVGAGI, per germline. DNA for the CDR3: TGTGCCAGCAGCTCAGGGGGCCCCAATCAGCCCCAGCATTTT. Amino acid sequence: CASSSGGPNQPQHF.

The rearrangement links TRBV6-1 to TRBJ2-3; TRBD2 matches 7 bases. This CDR3 has 12 amino acids. The J segment lost 5 bases and the V segment lost 6 bases, leaving 2 bases of the junction unmatched. Germline loops: CDR1 MNHNS, CDR2 SASEGT. The CDR3 nucleotides read TGTGCCAGCAGCTGGGGGGGAGATACGCAGTATTTT. Translated, it gives CASSWGGDTQYF.

The chain has TRBV6-1 and TRBJ1-1; no definite D call. Trimming left V 5 bases short and J 4 bases short, with 14 bases between. This CDR3 has 14 amino acids. Per the germline V gene, CDR1 is MNHNS and CDR2 is SASEGT. CDR3 nucleotide sequence: TGTGCCAGCAGTCCCCGTGGAGGGCTCACTGAAGCTTTCTTT. Its protein is CASSPRGGLTEAFF.

This clone was seen a handful of times. This rearrangement joins TRBV19 to TRBJ1-1, with D maybe TRBD1 (5 bases). Between the trimmed V and J ends, which lost 3 bases and 4 bases, there was a span of 12 bases. The CDR3 sequence is 14 residues long. The germline V gene encodes CDR1 LNHDA and CDR2 SQIVND (reference sequence). This CDR3 reads CASSIGRVPTEAFF. In DNA form, the CDR3 reads TGTGCCAGTAGTATTGGCAGGGTACCCACTGAAGCTTTCTTT.

This rearrangement joins TRBV28 to TRBJ2-5, with TRBD2 identical over 8 bases. The assigned J gene may be wrong: the sequence end matches TRBJ2-7 better. This CDR3 has 13 amino acids. Germline V CDR1 and CDR2: MDHEN, SYDVKM. CDR3 nucleotide sequence: TGTGCCAGCTCCTCTAGCGGGCAGGACGAGCAGTACTTC. The encoded protein is CASSSSGQDEQYF.

The chain joins TRBV5-8 to TRBJ2-1, with D possibly TRBD2 on 5 matching bases. V lost 4 bases to trimming and J lost 16 bases, with 21 bases between them. The CDR3 is 13 residues long. CDR1 and CDR2 (germline): SGHTS, YDEGEE. CDR3 loop: CASSVDLRNPEFF. CDR3 sequence (DNA): TGTGCCAGCAGCGTGGACTTGCGGAACCCAGAATTCTTC.

CDR3 sequence: CASSFPQGMNTEAFF. The CDR3 coding sequence is TGTGCCAGCAGCTTCCCACAGGGGATGAACACTGAAGCTTTCTTT. The rearrangement joins TRBV7-9 to TRBJ1-1; 7 nucleotides align to TRBD1. CDR3 size: 15 residues. Germline V gene data show CDR1 as SEHNR and CDR2 as FQNEAQ (reference sequence). V shed 3 bases, J shed 0 bases, and the junction held 4 bases outside the gene matches.

The chain carries TRBV19 and TRBJ2-7; TRBD1 aligns across 9 bases. In germline, CDR1 is LNHDA, CDR2 SQIVND (reference sequence). The CDR3 loop spans 16 amino acids. V shed 5 bases, J shed 6 bases, and the junction held 14 bases outside the gene matches. DNA of the CDR3: TGTGCCAGTAGTGTCAACCCGGGACAGGGACTTGGCGAGCAGTACTTC. It yields the protein CASSVNPGQGLGEQYF.

This clone occurred once. The rearrangement joins TRBV11-3 to TRBJ2-2, with 10 bases matching TRBD1. The CDR3 runs 15 residues. The trim removed 5 bases at V and 4 bases at J, leaving 4 bases unmatched. Germline loops: CDR1 SGHNT, CDR2 YENEEA. DNA of the CDR3: TGTGCCAGCAGCGCCGGGACAGGGGCCACCGGGGAGCTGTTTTTT. It codes for CASSAGTGATGELFF.

The chain couples TRBV19 to TRBJ1-2, with TRBD1 as a possible D gene (5 bases). CDR3 length: 16 amino acids. The germline V gene has CDR1 LNHDA and CDR2 SQIVND (reference sequence). Between the trimmed V and J ends, which lost 3 bases and 3 bases, there was a span of 17 bases. DNA of the CDR3: TGTGCCAGTAGTATCGAAGGGGCAGGAGGTGACTATGGCTACACCTTC. This codes for CASSIEGAGGDYGYTF.

A word on this clone: Other DNA sequences within the sample encode an identical CDR3. The chain recombines TRBV30 with TRBJ2-4, with 9 bases lining up with TRBD2. Germline values: CDR1 GTSNPN, CDR2 SVGIG (reference sequence). The CDR3 sequence is 14 residues long. The CDR3 region is CDQAGGEILNIQYF. The CDR3, as DNA: TGTGATCAAGCGGGAGGTGAGATTCTGAACATTCAGTACTTC.

The table lists this clone with a count of one. The rearrangement joins TRBV2 to TRBJ1-4, with D possibly being TRBD1 (6 bases). This CDR3 spans 14 amino acids. The V and J ends lost 1 base and 6 bases respectively, with 9 bases between them. CDR1 is SNHLY, CDR2 FYNNEI, per germline. This CDR3 reads CASSEDRVHEKLFF. CDR3 sequence (DNA): TGTGCCAGCAGTGAAGACAGGGTTCATGAAAAACTGTTTTTT.

The sample holds one count of this clone. The chain joins TRBV9 to TRBJ2-2; TRBD2 is a possible D gene (6 bases). Looked up from germline, CDR1 is SGDLS and CDR2 is YYNGEE. The CDR3 totals 15 residues. V dropped 4 bases and J dropped 0 bases, with 10 bases sitting between them. This CDR3 reads CASSRGGANTGELFF. The CDR3 region has the DNA TGTGCCAGCAGCCGAGGAGGGGCGAACACCGGGGAGCTGTTTTTT.

V is TRBV25-1 and J is TRBJ1-6; D is unresolved. V was pared by 1 base and J by 2 bases, with 6 bases between. The length of the CDR3 is 15 residues. Germline V lookup: CDR1 MGHDK, CDR2 SYGVNS. CDR3 sequence reads: CASSESWAYNSPLHF. CDR3 bases: TGTGCCAGCAGTGAATCTTGGGCCTATAATTCACCCCTCCACTTT.

V is TRBV7-9 and J is TRBJ2-3; TRBD2 is a possible D gene (6 bases). Looked up from germline, CDR1 is SEHNR and CDR2 is FQNEAQ (reference sequence). The length of the CDR3 is 16 residues. V was clipped by 5 bases and J by 0 bases, with 15 bases between them. For the CDR3, the DNA is TGTGCCAGCAGCCACCTGACTAGGGCTAGCACAGATACGCAGTATTTT. This sequence encodes CASSHLTRASTDTQYF.

The chain couples TRBV9 to TRBJ1-1; maybe TRBD1 (5 bases). This CDR3 has 14 amino acids. V was pared by 0 bases and J by 5 bases, with 11 bases between. Germline lookup yields CDR1 SGDLS and CDR2 YYNGEE. CDR3 residues: CASSVAEGRTEAFF. In DNA form, the CDR3 reads TGTGCCAGCAGCGTAGCTGAGGGGCGGACTGAAGCTTTCTTT.

This chain connects TRBV4-1 to TRBJ1-6; D perhaps matches TRBD1 (5 bases). This CDR3 region has 15 residues. Germline assignment: CDR1 MGHRA and CDR2 YSYEKL. Deletions cut 4 bases from V and 0 bases from J, with 7 bases between. CDR3 sequence: CASSLGGSYNSPLHF. The CDR3, as DNA: TGCGCCAGCAGCCTCGGGGGCTCCTATAATTCACCCCTCCACTTT.

The V call is TRBV19, the J call TRBJ1-1; a possible D gene is TRBD1 (6 bases). Germline V gives CDR1 LNHDA, CDR2 SQIVND (reference sequence). The CDR3 has 15 amino acids. V lost 7 bases and J lost 1, with 16 bases in between. DNA for the CDR3: TGTGCCAGTAATAATCACAGGACAGAGAACACTGAAGCTTTCTTT. Protein: CASNNHRTENTEAFF.

The rearrangement links TRBV27 to TRBJ2-1; TRBD2 matches 9 bases. The CDR3 sequence is 16 residues long. V lost 6 bases and J lost 4; bases outside the gene matches: 10. Per germline, CDR1 MNHEY and CDR2 SMNVEV (reference sequence). In nucleotides, the CDR3 is TGTGCCAGCAGGGCTTCCGGGACTAGCAGTTACAATGAGCAGTTCTTC. Amino acid sequence: CASRASGTSSYNEQFF.

The chain carries TRBV4-1 and TRBJ2-7, with 11 bases lining up with TRBD2. Germline CDR1 is MGHRA and CDR2 is YSYEKL. V gave up 1 base and J gave up 3 bases; unmatched junction bases: 2. CDR3 length: 15 residues. CDR3 loop: CASSQAGTSGYEQYF. CDR3 nucleotide sequence: TGCGCCAGCAGCCAAGCAGGGACTAGCGGCTACGAGCAGTACTTC.

The gene calls are TRBV6-1 and TRBJ2-7; possibly TRBD2 for D (6 bases). This CDR3 contains 14 residues. Germline loops: CDR1 MNHNS, CDR2 SASEGT. Trimming took 2 bases from V and 2 from J, leaving 10 bases between them. CDR3 bases: TGTGCCAGCAGTGAATACGGAGGGGCCTACGAGCAGTACTTC. It encodes CASSEYGGAYEQYF.

The rearrangement links TRBV5-1 to TRBJ2-1; D ambiguous. Trimming removed 2 bases from V and 4 bases from J, with 10 bases in between. This CDR3 has 14 amino acids. CDR1 and CDR2 from the germline V gene are SGHRS and YFSETQ. The CDR3 DNA reads as TGCGCCAGCAGCTTAGGCCCAAATTACAATGAGCAGTTCTTC. This translates into CASSLGPNYNEQFF.

The chain employs TRBV7-3 and TRBJ2-1; possible D gene TRBD1, 7 bases. The CDR3 consists of 16 residues. Germline loops: CDR1 SGHTA, CDR2 FQGTGA. Trimming stripped 2 bases from V and 5 bases from J, with 16 bases between. The CDR3 nucleotides read TGTGCCAGCAGCTTACTCGGGACAGCGGGTAACAATGAGCAGTTCTTC. This codes for CASSLLGTAGNNEQFF. Complete variable domain (other parts from reference TRBV7-3 and TRBJ2-1): GAGVSQTPSNKVTEKGKYVELRCDPISGHTALYWYRQSLGQGPEFLIYFQGTGAADDSGLPNDRFFAVRPEGSVSTLKIQRTERGDSAVYLCASSLLGTAGNNEQFFGPGTRLTVL.

V and J are TRBV29-1 and TRBJ1-4; D is unclear. Between the trimmed V and J ends, which lost 4 bases and 10 bases, there was a span of 10 bases. CDR3 size: 11 residues. CDR1 and CDR2 (germline): SQVTM, ANQGSEA. The CDR3 here is CSVVEGLKLFF. The CDR3 nucleotides are TGCAGCGTTGTTGAGGGTTTAAAACTGTTTTTT. Looking up the rest from reference TRBV29-1 and TRBJ1-4 gives the full variable domain: SAVISQKPSRDICQRGTSLTIQCQVDSQVTMMFWYRQQPGQSLTLIATANQGSEATYESGFVIDKFPISRPNLTFSTLTVSNMSPEDSSIYLCSVVEGLKLFFGSGTQLSVL.

This chain joins TRBV7-9 and TRBJ2-7, with D possibly being TRBD2 (6 bases). From germline, CDR1 is SEHNR and CDR2 FQNEAQ (reference sequence). V shed 4 bases and J shed 7 bases, with 17 bases lying between them. The CDR3 is 14 amino acids. CDR3 protein: CASSSWREGKEQYF. The CDR3 nucleotides are TGTGCCAGCAGCTCATGGCGGGAAGGTAAAGAGCAGTACTTC. The complete variable domain, with remaining parts taken from reference TRBV7-9 and TRBJ2-7, reads DTGVSQNPRHKITKRGQNVTFRCDPISEHNRLYWYRQTLGQGPEFLTYFQNEAQLEKSRLLSDRFSAERPKGSFSTLEIQRTEQGDSAMYLCASSSWREGKEQYFGPGTRLTVT.

This chain uses TRBV6-6 with TRBJ1-6, with TRBD1 as a possible D gene (6 bases). Germline V lookup: CDR1 MNHNY, CDR2 SVGAGI (reference sequence). Trimming removed 2 bases from V and 7 bases from J, with 12 bases in between. The CDR3 is made up of 15 amino acids. The CDR3 here is CASSYSRGLNSPLHF. CDR3 DNA sequence: TGTGCCAGCAGTTACAGCAGGGGCCTCAATTCACCCCTCCACTTT.

The table lists this clone with many counts. The chain is built from TRBV29-1 and TRBJ2-1; D gene ambiguous. Germline V gives CDR1 SQVTM, CDR2 ANQGSEA. The germline V and J ends were trimmed by 7 bases and 0 bases, with 10 bases remaining between them. CDR3 length equals 13 residues. CDR3 in amino acids: CSGTESSYNEQFF. The CDR3 nucleotides are TGCAGCGGCACAGAGAGCTCCTACAATGAGCAGTTCTTC.

The genes are TRBV5-6 and TRBJ2-7, with 8 nucleotides matching TRBD1. Germline V gives CDR1 SGHDT, CDR2 YYEEEE. After removal of 5 bases from V and 3 bases from J, the junction contained 10 bases not matched to a gene. This CDR3 comprises 15 residues. The CDR3 region is CASSNRDRPYYEQYF. DNA for the CDR3: TGTGCCAGCAGTAACCGGGACAGGCCCTACTACGAGCAGTACTTC.